The clone carrying this TCR beta chain was detected once. The data are from a study of blood T cell repertoires in COVID-19. The assay was immunoSEQ multiplex PCR, and TCRdb's table has in-frame clones only and misses some. Here the sample spans 150,000 to 200,000 clones, more than 80% being singletons. This CDR3 contains 15 residues. Between the trimmed V and J ends, which lost 2 bases and 8 bases, there was a span of 16 bases. Germline lookup yields CDR1 LGHNT and CDR2 FRNRAP. The V and J genes are TRBV12-5 and TRBJ2-1; no reliable D call. The sequenced sample was peripheral blood. The receptor's source is a human donor in a cohort sampled during active COVID-19. The CDR3 protein is CASGLNARSLDEQFF. The CDR3 DNA reads TGTGCTAGTGGTTTGAACGCGAGAAGTCTAGATGAGCAGTTCTTC.